The next 10 T cell receptor beta chains were all read from a single sample in a study of blood T cell repertoires in COVID-19 (dated by TCRdb to about 2020). The library was produced with the immunoSEQ multiplex PCR assay. TCRdb took this table from immuneACCESS and kept in-frame rearrangements with V and J called. Such tables lack part of the clones; where checked against another copy, unresolved V genes explain under half of the gap, and the rest is unexplained. In this sample the table shows about 64,000 clones, 88% of which occur a single time. The ten largest clones add up to about 4% of the sample. Input material: peripheral blood. All receptors come from a man in his 70s with acute or convalescent COVID-19.

V usage is TRBV6-2 or TRBV6-3 and J usage is TRBJ2-1, with 7 positions matching TRBD1. V lost 0 bases and J lost 0; bases outside the gene matches: 5. This CDR3 region has 17 residues. CDR1 is MNHEY, CDR2 SVGEGT, per germline. In DNA, the CDR3 is TGTGCCAGCAGTTACTCGGCAGGGGGAAGCTCCTACAATGAGCAGTTCTTC. Its protein product is CASSYSAGGSSYNEQFF.

The chain uses TRBV27 and TRBJ2-7, with D tentatively TRBD1 (5 bases). V lost 2 bases, J lost 2 bases, and 13 bases lay in between. Germline V lookup: CDR1 MNHEY, CDR2 SMNVEV (reference sequence). The CDR3 sequence is 15 residues long. The CDR3 is CASSLKPGPTYEQYF. CDR3 sequence (DNA): TGTGCCAGCAGTTTAAAGCCAGGGCCGACCTACGAGCAGTACTTC.

The chain uses TRBV4-3 and TRBJ2-7; 8 bases align to TRBD1. With 2 bases clipped from V and 3 bases from J, the junction kept 12 bases outside the gene matches. The CDR3 extends over 17 amino acids. Germline assignment: CDR1 LGHNA and CDR2 YSLEER. The CDR3 loop reads CASSQNPLGQGVYEQYF. The CDR3 DNA reads TGCGCCAGCAGCCAAAATCCCCTCGGACAGGGCGTCTACGAGCAGTACTTC.

The J gene is TRBJ1-6, the V gene TRBV6-2 or TRBV6-3; TRBD1 agrees at 11 bases. From germline, CDR1 is MNHEY and CDR2 SVGEGT. V lost 0 bases and J lost 9; bases outside the gene matches: 1. This CDR3 region has 15 residues. Here the CDR3 DNA reads TGTGCCAGCAGTTACTCGGGACAGGGGGTTTCACCCCTCCACTTT. Amino acid sequence: CASSYSGQGVSPLHF.

J is TRBJ2-1 and V is TRBV28; D not resolved. CDR1 MDHEN and CDR2 SYDVKM come from the germline V gene. The V gene lost 7 bases and the J gene lost 7 bases, with 14 bases spanning the gap. This CDR3 has 13 amino acids. The CDR3 sequence: CASTQSSENEQFF. DNA for the CDR3: TGTGCCAGCACCCAAAGTTCAGAAAATGAGCAGTTCTTC.

CDR3 sequence reads: CASSLTNQPQHF. In DNA form, the CDR3 reads TGTGCCAGCAGTTTAACAAATCAGCCCCAGCATTTT. The chain has TRBV27 and TRBJ1-5; D remains ambiguous. Trimming took 2 bases from V and 4 from J, leaving 3 bases between them. Germline-derived CDR1 and CDR2 are MNHEY and SMNVEV (reference sequence). This CDR3 is 12 amino acids long.

The V gene is TRBV24-1, the J gene TRBJ2-3; D gene unclear. CDR3 size: 14 residues. Trimming pared 3 bases from V and 0 bases from J, leaving 6 bases between. CDR1 is KGHDR, CDR2 SFDVKD, per germline. The CDR3 region is CATSDARSTDTQYF. The CDR3 DNA reads as TGTGCCACCAGTGATGCACGGAGCACAGATACGCAGTATTTT.

The chain links TRBV4-3 to TRBJ1-1; 7 bases match TRBD1. V lost 9 bases to trimming and J lost 0 bases; unmatched junction nucleotides: 4. Germline CDR1 reads LGHNA; CDR2 reads YSLEER. The CDR3 extends over 13 amino acids. CDR3: CASGQEMNTEAFF. The CDR3, as DNA: TGCGCCAGTGGACAGGAAATGAACACTGAAGCTTTCTTT.

This sequence joins TRBV5-1 and TRBJ1-2; perhaps TRBD1 as D (6 bases). Germline V gene data show CDR1 as SGHRS and CDR2 as YFSETQ. The V and J ends lost 0 bases and 4 bases respectively, with 7 bases between them. CDR3 size: 13 residues. The chain's CDR3 is CASSLDRVYGYTF. The CDR3 DNA is TGCGCCAGCAGCTTGGACAGGGTCTATGGCTACACCTTC.

This chain uses TRBV6-5 with TRBJ1-2; the D gene is possibly TRBD1 (6 bases). The V end was cut by 0 bases, the J end by 4 bases, with 15 bases between. CDR3 length: 16 amino acids. The V gene's germline CDR1 is MNHEY and CDR2 SVGAGI. The CDR3 loop reads CASSYSARGYTYGYTF. CDR3 coding DNA: TGTGCCAGCAGTTACTCTGCCAGGGGATATACCTATGGCTACACCTTC.